The clone carrying this T cell receptor (beta chain) appeared a few times. Amplified TCR beta CDR3 regions derived from RNA transcripts. HTBI primers drove first-round RT-PCR of the TCR CDR3. TCRdb re-called the multiplex PCR reads with MiXCR, one entry per CDR3 protein. The table has 300,000 to 450,000 distinct CDR3 sequences, approximately 14% seen once. The CDR3 length is 15 residues. The germline gives CDR1 LNHDA, CDR2 SQIVND (reference sequence). Between the trimmed V and J ends, which lost 1 base and 0 bases, there was a span of 10 bases. The data belong to a study of T cells in Graves' hyperthyroidism and ophthalmopathy.

The sample was blood. The V and J genes are TRBV19 and TRBJ2-7; a possible D gene is TRBD2 (6 bases). The receptor was derived from a woman aged 60-75 years with Graves' hyperthyroidism. The chain's CDR3 is CASSIVAVSSYEQYF. The CDR3 DNA follows: TGTGCCAGTAGTATAGTAGCGGTGAGCTCCTACGAGCAGTACTTC.